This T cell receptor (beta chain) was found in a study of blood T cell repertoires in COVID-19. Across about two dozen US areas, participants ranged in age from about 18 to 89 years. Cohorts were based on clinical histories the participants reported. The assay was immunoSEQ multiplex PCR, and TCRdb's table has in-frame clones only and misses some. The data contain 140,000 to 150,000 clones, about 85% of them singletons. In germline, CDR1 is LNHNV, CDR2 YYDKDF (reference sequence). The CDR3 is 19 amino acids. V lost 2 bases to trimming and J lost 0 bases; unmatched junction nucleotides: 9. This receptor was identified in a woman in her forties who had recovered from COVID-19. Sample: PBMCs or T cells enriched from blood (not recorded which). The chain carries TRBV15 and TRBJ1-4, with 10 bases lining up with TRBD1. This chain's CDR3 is CATSRLRQGAGTTNEKLFF. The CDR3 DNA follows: TGTGCCACCAGCAGACTCAGACAGGGGGCGGGTACAACTAATGAAAAACTGTTTTTT.